This T cell receptor (beta chain) was identified during a study of T-cell reconstitution after alpha-beta-depleted transplantation in children. The CDR3 runs to 17 residues. The germline V gene encodes CDR1 DFQATT and CDR2 SNEGSKA (reference sequence). The ends were cut back, 0 bases at V and 1 base at J, with 16 bases in the middle. The library targeted TCRbeta and was prepared with unique molecular identifiers. TCRdb fed the PCR reads into MiXCR, producing one record per CDR3 protein. In the table there are 60,000 to 85,000 distinct CDR3 sequences, roughly 18% of which are singletons. This chain joins TRBV20-1 and TRBJ2-1; D possibly corresponds to TRBD1 (5 bases). The sequence was collected from a male patient under 10 years old who had a stem cell transplant for acute lymphoblastic leukemia, so the T cells may come from the graft donor. The sample here was PBMCs, mostly from graft donor cells, taken 360 days after TCRalphabeta/CD19-depleted stem cell transplant. CDR3 residues: CSARDLQGRLSYNEQFF. CDR3 DNA sequence: TGCAGTGCTAGAGATCTCCAGGGCCGACTTTCCTACAATGAGCAGTTCTTC.